These T cell receptor beta chains were read from a single sample in a study of shared clonotypes between healthy human individuals. Using immunoSEQ multiplex PCR, the repertoire was profiled, and TCRdb retains in-frame clones only, with some absent. The sample lists 950,000 to 1,300,000 clones, roughly 80% occurring once. The sample taken for sequencing was memory CD4+ T cells sorted from blood. Source of these receptors: a man aged 18 to 35 in good health. Both conserved end residues are part of each CDR3. The D gene is left open where the match is weak. Where a row states a size, it is once, few, many or the class of an expanded clone; other rows omit it.

TRBJ1-2,.,.,TRBV5-6,TGTGCCAGCAGCCCTACAGGGAGTAGGGGCTACACCTTC,CASSPTGSRGYTF
TRBJ2-7,.,.,TRBV5-1,TGCGCCAGCAGCTTGGCCCAAGCGGCGGGATACGAGCAGTACTTC,CASSLAQAAGYEQYF
TRBJ2-1,.,.,TRBV19,TGTGCCAGTAGTACGAGACAGGCTCTATGGAATGAGCAGTTCTTC,CASSTRQALWNEQFF
TRBJ2-7,.,.,TRBV4-3,TGCGCCAGCAGCCAAGAAGTGGCCTCCCCTCGATACGAGCAGTACTTC,CASSQEVASPRYEQYF
TRBJ1-6,.,.,TRBV5-1,TGCGCCAGCAGCTGGGGGGAACGGTCACCCCTCCACTTT,CASSWGERSPLHF
TRBJ2-5,.,TRBD2,TRBV19,TGTGCCAGTACAAGAATAGCGGGGGGTCAAGAGACCCAGTACTTC,CASTRIAGGQETQYF
TRBJ1-2,.,.,TRBV27,TGTGCGAGTTCGGGCCCGGGCCGCGGCTACACCTTC,CASSGPGRGYTF
TRBJ1-5,few,.,TRBV30,TGTGCCTGGAGTGACCGCGGCAATCAGCCCCAGCATTTT,CAWSDRGNQPQHF
TRBJ1-1,.,.,TRBV6-6,TGTGCCAGCGAACAGAACCTGAACACTGAAGCTTTCTTT,CASEQNLNTEAFF
TRBJ2-3,.,.,TRBV4-2,TGTGCCAGCAGCCAGGATGTGGGGACAGATACGCAGTATTTT,CASSQDVGTDTQYF
TRBJ2-7,.,.,TRBV11-2,TGTGCCAGCAGCTTGGGACACAGCTCCTACGAGCAGTACTTC,CASSLGHSSYEQYF
TRBJ2-1,.,TRBD2,TRBV7-2,TGTGCCAGCAGTTCCCCGGGACTAGAGCAGTTCTTC,CASSSPGLEQFF
TRBJ2-3,.,TRBD1,TRBV10-1,TGCGCCAGCAGTGAGTCCACAGGGGGCACAGATACGCAGTATTTT,CASSESTGGTDTQYF
TRBJ1-1,.,.,TRBV5-1,TGCGCCAGCAGCTTGGACCTCCGGGACGCTTTCTTT,CASSLDLRDAFF
TRBJ2-1,.,.,TRBV27,TGTGCCAGCAGTTCACTCAATGAGCAGTTCTTC,CASSSLNEQFF
TRBJ1-4,.,.,TRBV5-4,TGTGCCAGCAAGGACGGACATAATGAAAAACTGTTTTTT,CASKDGHNEKLFF
TRBJ2-3,.,.,TRBV18,TGTGCCAGCTCACGGAGACTTCTCGGGGAGTTTGCAGATACGCAGTATTTT,CASSRRLLGEFADTQYF
TRBJ1-2,.,.,TRBV7-2,TGTGCCAGCAGCCCCGGGGATAACCGGGTTCCCTATGGCTACACCTTC,CASSPGDNRVPYGYTF
TRBJ2-7,.,.,TRBV5-1,TGCGCCAGCAGCTTTCAACAGGGATACGGCGAGCAGTACTTC,CASSFQQGYGEQYF
TRBJ1-2,.,.,TRBV7-2,TGTGCCAGCAGCGGCAGGGACTATGGCTACACCTTC,CASSGRDYGYTF